This TCR beta chain emerged from a study of CD8 T cells in Susac syndrome. Across the whole study: Sequenced Susac syndrome patients included over five with active disease and 8 or 9 who were in remission. The Susac syndrome patients were therapy-naive, on corticosteroids, or on intravenous immunoglobulin alone at blood draw.

The T cells that were sequenced for TCR beta were CD8+ and CD4+ cells from blood. This clonotype was seen just once. It was with random hexamers that roughly 0.5 to 1 ug RNA was reverse transcribed. An immunoSEQ multiplex PCR generated amplified TCR beta CDR3 products spanning 54 Vbeta and 13 Jbeta. TCRdb reprocessed the immunoSEQ multiplex PCR reads via MiXCR and lists one record per CDR3 protein. The sample records around 85,000 distinct CDR3 sequences, approximately 95% being singletons. Germline lookup yields CDR1 SGDLS and CDR2 YYNGEE. The ends were cut back, 2 bases at V and 5 bases at J, with 20 bases in the middle. The CDR3 sequence is 17 residues long.

The sample comprised CD8+ T cells from PBMCs. This TCR was sampled from a human donor with Susac syndrome. The chain recombines TRBV9 with TRBJ2-1, with D possibly matching TRBD1 (7 bases). The CDR3 DNA reads TGTGCCAGCAGCGTGGACGGGACTGCAGGGGGTCACAATGAGCAGTTCTTC. It is translated as CASSVDGTAGGHNEQFF.